These 28 T cell receptor beta chains came from one sample sequenced in a study of T cell repertoires in cytomegalovirus infection. From the reads, TCRdb called clonotypes with MiXCR, one entry per CDR3 protein. This table has around 450,000 distinct CDR3 sequences, approximately 33% appearing once. Material: PBMCs. The receptors stem from a human donor in good health (CMV status not recorded). Some clones in this sample may be carry-over from other donors' samples.

The chain joins TRBV19 to TRBJ1-4; a weak D match, TRBD1 (6 bases). Looked up from germline, CDR1 is LNHDA and CDR2 is SQIVND (reference sequence). This CDR3 has 12 amino acids. With 9 bases removed from V and 13 bases from J, the gap between germline ends came to 18 bases. The CDR3 DNA sequence: TGTGCCAGCAAGCGGGGGGGGCACAGACTGTTTTTT. This gives the protein CASKRGGHRLFF.

The sample holds a few counts of this clonotype. CDR3 coding DNA: TGTGCCAGCAGCTCGCCCGCCCGGGCAGGGGGCACCTACGAGCAGTACTTC. Translated: CASSSPARAGGTYEQYF. The chain carries TRBV7-9 and TRBJ2-7; TRBD1 matches 8 bases. Looked up from germline, CDR1 is SEHNR and CDR2 is FQNEAQ (reference sequence). The CDR3 length is 17 residues. Trimming cost V 4 bases and J 2 bases; bases outside gene matches: 13.

In this sample, this clonotype turned up a few times. The CDR3 loop is CASQLGGPLSYEQYF. In DNA, the CDR3 is TGTGCCAGCCAATTGGGGGGTCCTCTATCCTACGAGCAGTACTTC. The J gene is TRBJ2-7, the V gene TRBV5-5, with D perhaps matching TRBD2 (6 bases). CDR1 is SGHKS, CDR2 YYEKEE, per germline (reference sequence). Trimming removed 7 bases at V and 1 base at J, with 18 bases between. The CDR3 has 15 residues.

The chain combines TRBV2 with TRBJ1-1, with D possibly matching TRBD1 (6 bases). This CDR3 has 12 amino acids. V was shortened by 6 bases and J by 7 bases, with 12 bases between the two germline ends. CDR1 and CDR2 (germline): SNHLY, FYNNEI. DNA for the CDR3: TGTGCCAGCAGGGATTGGACAGATGAAGCTTTCTTT. Protein: CASRDWTDEAFF.

On this clonotype: A junction boundary mismatches the germline segment, possibly from a read error. The chain uses TRBV6-2 or TRBV6-3 and TRBJ2-1; 12 bases fit TRBD2. The germline V gene encodes CDR1 MNHEY and CDR2 SVGEGT. CDR3 length: 14 residues. CDR3 loop: CARSSGLAGYEQFF. CDR3 DNA: TGTGCCCGCAGTTCCGGACTAGCGGGGTATGAGCAGTTCTTC.

This clonotype has only a few counts. V usage is TRBV11-2 and J usage is TRBJ2-1; D call uncertain. The germline gives CDR1 SGHAT, CDR2 FQNNGV. The V and J ends lost 2 bases and 6 bases respectively, with 8 bases between them. The CDR3 runs to 13 residues. In nucleotides, the CDR3 is TGTGCCAGCAGCTTAAGGGCTCTCAATGAGCAGTTCTTC. Translated: CASSLRALNEQFF.

This clonotype was seen ten or more times. This chain links TRBV7-3 with TRBJ2-5, with 11 bases fitting TRBD1. The CDR3 totals 17 residues. Germline-derived CDR1 and CDR2 are SGHTA and FQGTGA. Trimming at V came to 4 bases and at J to 2 bases, leaving 9 bases not matched to a gene. DNA of the CDR3: TGTGCCAGCAGCTCACTTCCGGGACAGGGGGGACAAGAGACCCAGTACTTC. It is translated as CASSSLPGQGGQETQYF.

This clonotype was detected once. This may be a read error: a much more frequent sequence differs by one nucleotide. This CDR3 is missing its conserved last phenylalanine or tryptophan, likely due to a read error. The chain links TRBV13 to TRBJ2-7, with D hard to call. Trimming pared 2 bases from V and 0 bases from J, leaving 11 bases between. CDR3 length equals 15 residues. Germline values: CDR1 PRHDT, CDR2 FYEKMQ (reference sequence). The CDR3 sequence is CASSLTGVSSYEQYL. The CDR3, as DNA: TGTGCCAGCAGCTTAACGGGTGTCAGCTCCTACGAGCAGTACTTA.

This chain links TRBV4-1 with TRBJ2-3; possible D gene TRBD2, 6 bases. V dropped 0 bases and J dropped 2 bases, with 9 bases sitting between them. CDR3 length equals 15 residues. Germline-derived CDR1 and CDR2 are MGHRA and YSYEKL. The CDR3, as DNA: TGCGCCAGCAGCCAAGATGGGGGGTTCACAGATACGCAGTATTTT. This gives the protein CASSQDGGFTDTQYF.

This clonotype has only one observation. No conserved phenylalanine or tryptophan is present at the end of the CDR3, so a read error is the likely explanation. This rearrangement joins TRBV6-1 to TRBJ2-4, with D perhaps being TRBD1 or TRBD2 (5 bases each). This CDR3 spans 12 amino acids. The germline V gene encodes CDR1 MNHNS and CDR2 SASEGT. The CDR3 coding sequence is TGTGACAGCAGTGAAGAGGGGTACATTCAGTACTGC. Residues: CDSSEEGYIQYC.

Details on this clonotype: This may be a read error: a much more frequent sequence differs by one nucleotide. The genes are TRBV6-2 or TRBV6-3 and TRBJ1-1, with 10 positions matching TRBD1. The CDR3 extends over 14 amino acids. Per the germline V gene, CDR1 is MNHEY and CDR2 is SVGEGT. CDR3 bases: TGTGCCAGCAGTACCGGACAGGGGGGGAACAAAGCTTTATTT. Its protein product is CASSTGQGGNKALF.

This clonotype came up a few times. The chain joins TRBV6-5 to TRBJ1-1; D not certain. Germline V gene lookup returns CDR1 MNHEY and CDR2 SVGAGI. Trimming removed 5 bases at V and 2 bases at J, with 9 bases between. The CDR3 covers 13 residues. The CDR3 spells CASSDHKNTEAFF. Written as DNA, the CDR3 is TGTGCCAGCAGTGACCACAAAAACACTGAAGCTTTCTTT.

The rearrangement joins TRBV19 to TRBJ1-5; 7 positions match TRBD1. Unmatched junction bases numbered 6, after V lost 1 base and J lost 0 bases. The CDR3 covers 17 residues. In germline, CDR1 is LNHDA, CDR2 SQIVND (reference sequence). CDR3: CASSIVGDSYSNQPQHF. The CDR3 nucleotides read TGTGCCAGTAGTATAGTCGGGGACAGCTATAGCAATCAGCCCCAGCATTTT.

This clonotype was observed a handful of times. The CDR3 DNA sequence: TGCGCCAGCAGCTTGGGCGAGGTAAACGATGAGCAGTTCTTC. This gives the protein CASSLGEVNDEQFF. The chain couples TRBV5-1 to TRBJ2-1; D unclear. Germline V gives CDR1 SGHRS, CDR2 YFSETQ. CDR3 length: 14 residues. Trimming took off 0 bases at V and 8 bases at J, with 12 bases between the two ends.

This clonotype has only a few counts. The V gene is TRBV6-1, the J gene TRBJ2-7; 9 nucleotides match TRBD1. The junction had 7 bases not matched to a gene; V was cut back by 5 bases and J by 5 bases. The CDR3 is 14 residues long. Per germline, CDR1 MNHNS and CDR2 SASEGT. CDR3 bases: TGTGCCAGCAGTCCCGGGACAGGGTCCGACGAGCAGTACTTC. This translates into CASSPGTGSDEQYF.

This clonotype turned up a few times. The chain has TRBV28 and TRBJ1-5; D remains ambiguous. The CDR3 has 14 amino acids. The germline CDR1 and CDR2 sequences are MDHEN and SYDVKM. Trimming left V 5 bases short and J 0 bases short, with 8 bases between. CDR3 loop: CASSMTNSNQPQHF. CDR3 nucleotide sequence: TGTGCCAGCAGTATGACTAATAGCAATCAGCCCCAGCATTTT.

J is TRBJ1-1 and V is TRBV2; D unclear. Germline V gene data show CDR1 as SNHLY and CDR2 as FYNNEI. This CDR3 comprises 13 residues. Trimming removed 7 bases from V and 4 bases from J, with 13 bases in between. CDR3 in amino acids: CASKIGVGTEAFF. CDR3 sequence (DNA): TGTGCCAGCAAAATCGGGGTGGGCACTGAAGCTTTCTTT. The variable domain in full, with the rest retrieved from reference TRBV2 and TRBJ1-1, is EPEVTQTPSHQVTQMGQEVILRCVPISNHLYFYWYRQILGQKVEFLVSFYNNEISEKSEIFDDQFSVERPDGSNFTLKIRSTKLEDSAMYFCASKIGVGTEAFFGQGTRLTVV.

The rearrangement joins TRBV10-3 to TRBJ1-5, with D tentatively TRBD1 (5 bases). With 3 bases removed from V and 3 bases from J, the gap between germline ends came to 12 bases. Per germline, CDR1 ENHRY and CDR2 SYGVKD. The CDR3 extends over 15 amino acids. DNA of the CDR3: TGTGCCATCAGTGAAACGGGAGGGGTCAATCAGCCCCAGCATTTT. Translation gives CAISETGGVNQPQHF.

This clonotype turned up a few times. The chain links TRBV25-1 to TRBJ2-1; D ambiguous. The CDR3 is 16 amino acids. Germline CDR1 and CDR2: MGHDK and SYGVNS. V was pared by 6 bases and J by 0 bases, with 15 bases between. CDR3 sequence (DNA): TGTGCCAGCAGGCCCACTTACCCTAGCTCCTACAATGAGCAGTTCTTC. Its protein product is CASRPTYPSSYNEQFF.

The gene calls are TRBV5-4 and TRBJ1-2; 12 nucleotides agree with TRBD1. This CDR3 has 15 amino acids. Germline CDR1 is SGHNT and CDR2 is YYREEE (reference sequence). The trim removed 4 bases at V and 9 bases at J, leaving 10 bases unmatched. This CDR3 reads CASSRKGQGALSYTF. The CDR3 nucleotides are TGTGCCAGCAGCAGAAAGGGACAGGGGGCTCTGAGCTACACCTTC.

This clonotype was seen ten or more times. This chain joins TRBV7-3 and TRBJ2-3; TRBD2 matches 8 bases. This CDR3 is built from 15 residues. Germline assignment: CDR1 SGHTA and CDR2 FQGTGA. V shed 4 bases, J shed 3 bases, and the junction held 6 bases outside the gene matches. Here the CDR3 reads CASSSAGGGTDTQYF. CDR3 nucleotides: TGTGCCAGCAGCTCCGCGGGGGGCGGTACAGATACGCAGTATTTT.

The V gene is TRBV11-2, the J gene TRBJ1-4, with D maybe TRBD1 (5 bases). This CDR3 is 15 amino acids long. Germline assignment: CDR1 SGHAT and CDR2 FQNNGV. V was cut by 5 bases and J by 6 bases, with 16 bases left in between. The CDR3 sequence is CASSAYGGVDEKLFF. As DNA, the CDR3 is TGTGCCAGCAGCGCGTACGGGGGGGTGGATGAAAAACTGTTTTTT.

This clonotype was observed at least ten times. CDR3 DNA sequence: TGTGCCAGCAGCTTAGCGGGGCTAGCGGTTGAGACCCAGTACTTC. Its translation is CASSLAGLAVETQYF. The V call is TRBV7-2, the J call TRBJ2-5, with 7 bases fitting TRBD2. This CDR3 is 15 amino acids long. Losses at the gene ends were 0 bases for V and 5 bases for J; bases not matched to a gene: 6. Germline V lookup: CDR1 SGHTA, CDR2 FQGNSA.

This clonotype was counted at least ten times. V gene TRBV7-2 combines with J gene TRBJ2-3; D remains unclear. Germline CDR1 is SGHTA and CDR2 is FQGNSA. CDR3 size: 13 residues. Trimming took off 1 base at V and 4 bases at J, with 6 bases between the two ends. CDR3 coding DNA: TGTGCCAGCAGCTTAGTTTTAGCAGATACGCAGTATTTT. It translates to CASSLVLADTQYF.

The chain links TRBV2 to TRBJ1-2; 9 bases line up with TRBD1. Per germline, CDR1 SNHLY and CDR2 FYNNEI. The CDR3 is 13 amino acids. Trimming removed 6 bases from V and 6 bases from J; junction bases left unmatched: 5. CDR3 nucleotides: TGTGCCAGCAGGGGGGACAGGGATCATGGCTACACCTTC. Translated: CASRGDRDHGYTF.

J is TRBJ2-3 and V is TRBV6-6; weak D call: TRBD2 (5 bases). Per germline, CDR1 MNHNY and CDR2 SVGAGI (reference sequence). With 4 bases removed from V and 0 bases from J, the gap between germline ends came to 8 bases. This CDR3 is built from 14 residues. The CDR3 sequence is CASSSSPSTDTQYF. DNA of the CDR3: TGTGCCAGCAGTTCTAGCCCCAGCACAGATACGCAGTATTTT.

This clonotype was found a few times. The V call is TRBV7-8, the J call TRBJ2-7, with D possibly matching TRBD2 (5 bases). V lost 2 bases and J 0 bases, leaving 8 bases between the germline ends. Germline values: CDR1 SGHVS, CDR2 FQNEAQ. CDR3 length: 14 residues. The CDR3, as DNA: TGTGCCAGCAGCTTATACGGGGTCTCCTACGAGCAGTACTTC. It specifies CASSLYGVSYEQYF.

This clonotype was found many times. For the CDR3, the DNA is TGTGCCAGCAGCTTAGGCAGCCAGTATGGCTACACCTTC. It encodes CASSLGSQYGYTF. The chain joins TRBV11-2 to TRBJ1-2; D call uncertain. The CDR3 sequence is 13 residues long. The V gene's germline CDR1 is SGHAT and CDR2 FQNNGV. Trimming pared 1 base from V and 5 bases from J, leaving 8 bases between.